This is a list of T cell receptor beta chains from one sample in a study of blood T cell repertoires in COVID-19. Libraries were prepared by immunoSEQ multiplex PCR; TCRdb keeps only in-frame clonotypes and omits some of them. The table lists approximately 100,000 clones, roughly four fifths of them singletons. What was sequenced was peripheral blood. These receptors were obtained from an older man with active or convalescent COVID-19. Both conserved end residues are part of each CDR3. The D gene is left open where the match is weak. A clone size is listed for some rows: how often the clone was seen (once, few, many), or a class if it is expanded.

TRBV11-3	NA	NA	TRBJ2-3	CASSVGGGTTDTQYF	TGTGCCAGCAGCGTCGGGGGAGGAACCACAGATACGCAGTATTTT
TRBV30	NA	TRBD1	TRBJ1-6	CAWSVRSGQGGAPLHF	TGTGCCTGGAGCGTACGATCAGGACAGGGTGGTGCACCCCTCCACTTT
TRBV2	NA	NA	TRBJ2-5	CASSGIGETQYF	TGTGCCAGCAGTGGGATCGGGGAGACCCAGTACTTC
TRBV27	NA	NA	TRBJ1-2	CASSLGGHGYTF	TGTGCCAGCAGTTTGGGAGGTCATGGCTACACCTTC
TRBV20-1	NA	NA	TRBJ1-6	CSASSPLAGTYSPLHF	TGCAGTGCTAGTTCTCCCCTCGCCGGGACATATTCACCCCTCCACTTT
TRBV28	once	TRBD1	TRBJ2-1	CAGGTGGINEQFF	TGTGCCGGAGGGACAGGGGGAATCAATGAGCAGTTCTTC
TRBV5-1	NA	TRBD1	TRBJ2-7	CASSPTQGAPSYEQYF	TGCGCCAGCAGCCCCACTCAGGGGGCTCCCTCCTACGAGCAGTACTTC
TRBV5-6	NA	TRBD1	TRBJ1-2	CASIQGAHLYGYTF	TGTGCCAGCATCCAGGGGGCCCATCTATATGGCTACACCTTC
TRBV24-1	NA	NA	TRBJ1-2	CATSDRVGGIYGYTF	TGTGCCACCAGTGATAGGGTAGGGGGAATCTATGGCTACACCTTC
TRBV20-1	NA	NA	TRBJ2-7	CSAAGAYEQYF	TGCAGTGCTGCAGGGGCCTACGAGCAGTACTTC
TRBV11-1	NA	TRBD1	TRBJ2-7	CASSLRDREESYEQYF	TGTGCCAGCAGCCTTAGGGACAGGGAAGAGTCCTACGAGCAGTACTTC
TRBV5-1	NA	TRBD2	TRBJ2-1	CASSLDTSGSGNEQFF	TGCGCCAGCAGCTTGGACACTAGCGGGAGCGGGAATGAGCAGTTCTTC
TRBV11-2	NA	TRBD1	TRBJ2-3	CASSLEWDRGPPADTQYF	TGTGCCAGCAGCTTAGAGTGGGACAGGGGGCCCCCAGCAGATACGCAGTATTTT
TRBV5-1	NA	NA	TRBJ1-1	CASSSRVGWSTEAFF	TGCGCCAGCAGCAGCAGGGTAGGGTGGAGCACTGAAGCTTTCTTT
TRBV21-1	NA	NA	TRBJ2-3	CASSPRDSTDTQYF	TGTGCCAGCAGCCCGCGGGACAGTACAGATACGCAGTATTTT
TRBV5-6	NA	TRBD1	TRBJ1-4	CASSPTQGLGEKLFF	TGTGCCAGCAGCCCCACACAGGGGTTGGGAGAAAAACTGTTTTTT
TRBV5-1	NA	TRBD1	TRBJ2-5	CASSLGRTGGVETQYF	TGCGCCAGCAGCTTGGGGCGGACAGGGGGCGTAGAGACCCAGTACTTC
TRBV11-2	NA	NA	TRBJ1-4	CASSSPTREKLFF	TGTGCCAGCAGCTCCCCGACACGCGAAAAACTGTTTTTT
TRBV10-3	NA	TRBD1	TRBJ1-1	CAIKGTGAPNTEAFF	TGTGCCATCAAAGGTACAGGGGCCCCGAACACTGAAGCTTTCTTT
TRBV30	NA	NA	TRBJ2-7	CAWSEDSGYEQYF	TGTGCCTGGAGTGAGGATAGCGGCTACGAGCAGTACTTC
TRBV11-3	NA	NA	TRBJ1-1	CASSLVRETEAFF	TGTGCCAGCAGCTTAGTTCGAGAGACTGAAGCTTTCTTT
TRBV7-8	NA	TRBD1	TRBJ1-2	CASSSTRDRDYGYTF	TGTGCCAGCAGCTCAACCCGGGACAGAGACTATGGCTACACCTTC
TRBV25-1	few	TRBD1	TRBJ2-7	CASSESRDRGQYF	TGTGCCAGCAGTGAATCCCGGGACAGGGGGCAGTACTTC
TRBV2	NA	TRBD2	TRBJ2-2	CASSREGQDTGELFF	TGTGCCAGCAGTCGGGAGGGCCAGGACACCGGGGAGCTGTTTTTT
TRBV7-9	NA	TRBD1	TRBJ1-6	CASSPSTGLSLNSPLHF	TGTGCCAGCAGCCCATCGACAGGGCTGTCGTTGAATTCACCCCTCCACTTT
TRBV5-4	few	TRBD2	TRBJ2-1	CASTGLAGEGPYNEQFF	TGTGCCAGCACGGGACTAGCGGGAGAAGGCCCCTACAATGAGCAGTTCTTC
TRBV5-5	NA	NA	TRBJ2-2	CASSFYDRDTGELFF	TGTGCCAGCAGCTTCTATGACAGAGACACCGGGGAGCTGTTTTTT
TRBV11-2	NA	NA	TRBJ1-3	CASSPAGSSGNTIYF	TGTGCCAGCAGCCCGGCGGGTTCCTCTGGAAACACCATATATTTT
TRBV6-1	NA	NA	TRBJ1-2	CASSERGGGYTF	TGTGCCAGCAGTGAAAGGGGCGGCGGCTACACCTTC
TRBV25-1	NA	NA	TRBJ1-1	CASSEGGRTEAFF	TGTGCCAGCAGTGAGGGAGGGAGAACTGAAGCTTTCTTT
TRBV27	NA	TRBD1	TRBJ2-5	CASSIGQGLGQETQYF	TGTGCCAGCAGTATCGGACAGGGGTTAGGGCAAGAGACCCAGTACTTC
TRBV6-4	NA	TRBD1	TRBJ1-2	CASSDPTGGYYGYTF	TGTGCCAGCAGTGACCCGACAGGGGGCTACTATGGCTACACCTTC
TRBV5-1	once	TRBD2	TRBJ2-2	CASSAGLADYTGELFF	TGCGCCAGCAGCGCGGGACTAGCGGACTACACCGGGGAGCTGTTTTTT
TRBV5-1	once	NA	TRBJ2-3	CARKGIPGTDTQYF	TGCGCCAGAAAGGGGATCCCGGGCACAGATACGCAGTATTTT
TRBV28	NA	TRBD2	TRBJ2-1	CASSLLSGSSYNEQFF	TGTGCCAGCAGTTTACTAAGCGGGAGCTCCTACAATGAGCAGTTCTTC
TRBV19	NA	TRBD1	TRBJ1-5	CASSLDRVQPQHF	TGTGCCAGTAGTCTCGACAGGGTGCAGCCCCAGCATTTT
TRBV25-1	NA	NA	TRBJ2-1	CASSEWGSHNEQFF	TGTGCCAGCAGTGAATGGGGCAGCCACAATGAGCAGTTCTTC
TRBV5-6	once	NA	TRBJ2-7	CASSLARSSYEQYF	TGTGCCAGCAGCTTGGCGCGGAGCTCCTACGAGCAGTACTTC
TRBV28	NA	TRBD1	TRBJ1-5	CASQGQRYQPQHF	TGTGCCAGCCAGGGACAGCGATATCAGCCCCAGCATTTT
TRBV6-5	once	NA	TRBJ1-1	CASPSGGDNRTEAFF	TGTGCCAGCCCCTCGGGGGGGGACAACCGGACTGAAGCTTTCTTT
TRBV9	NA	TRBD1	TRBJ1-1	CAEPFTGTGVEGGHTEAFF	TGTGCCGAGCCGTTTACCGGGACAGGGGTTGAGGGGGGACACACTGAAGCTTTCTTT
TRBV14	NA	TRBD1	TRBJ2-7	CASSQGGTGGWGEQYF	TGTGCCAGCAGCCAAGGAGGGACAGGGGGCTGGGGCGAGCAGTACTTC
TRBV18	once	NA	TRBJ2-3	CASSPSTFTDTQYF	TGTGCCAGCTCACCTTCGACTTTCACAGATACGCAGTATTTT
TRBV6-5	NA	NA	TRBJ1-6	CASSYSPGLINSPLHF	TGTGCCAGCAGTTACTCGCCGGGACTAATTAATTCACCCCTCCACTTT
TRBV18	NA	TRBD1	TRBJ2-1	CASSPDRGYYNEQFF	TGTGCCAGCTCACCAGACAGGGGATACTACAATGAGCAGTTCTTC
TRBV6-5	NA	NA	TRBJ2-7	CASSLDSPYEQYF	TGTGCCAGCAGTCTAGACAGCCCCTACGAGCAGTACTTC
TRBV11-2	once	NA	TRBJ2-7	CASSLARDISYEQYF	TGTGCCAGCAGCTTAGCCAGGGACATTTCCTACGAGCAGTACTTC
TRBV6-1	NA	NA	TRBJ2-5	CASSEESAASMTQYF	TGTGCCAGCAGTGAAGAATCCGCCGCCAGTATGACCCAGTACTTC
TRBV6-1	NA	TRBD1	TRBJ1-2	CASSEALPRDRGIRYGYTF	TGTGCCAGCAGTGAAGCGCTCCCCCGGGACAGGGGCATTCGGTATGGCTACACCTTC